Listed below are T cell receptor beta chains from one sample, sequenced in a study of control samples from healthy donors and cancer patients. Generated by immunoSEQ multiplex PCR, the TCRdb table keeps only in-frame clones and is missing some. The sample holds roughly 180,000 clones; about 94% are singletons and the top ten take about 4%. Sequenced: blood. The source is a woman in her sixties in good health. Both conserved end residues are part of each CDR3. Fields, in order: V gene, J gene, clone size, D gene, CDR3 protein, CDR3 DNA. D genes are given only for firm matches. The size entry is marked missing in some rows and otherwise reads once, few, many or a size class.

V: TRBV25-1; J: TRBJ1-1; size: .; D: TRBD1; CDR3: CASRVYRGTTEAFF; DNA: TGTGCCAGCAGGGTATACAGGGGGACCACTGAAGCTTTCTTT
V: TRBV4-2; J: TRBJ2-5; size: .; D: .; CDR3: CASSQLDQETQYF; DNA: TGTGCCAGCAGCCAACTGGACCAAGAGACCCAGTACTTC
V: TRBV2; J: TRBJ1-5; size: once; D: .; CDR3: CASRELLSGSGSNQPQHF; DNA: TGTGCCAGCAGGGAGCTCCTGTCCGGGTCGGGCAGCAATCAGCCCCAGCATTTT
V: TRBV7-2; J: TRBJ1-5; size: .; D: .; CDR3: CASSTSEQPQHF; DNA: TGTGCCAGCAGCACCTCGGAACAGCCCCAGCATTTT
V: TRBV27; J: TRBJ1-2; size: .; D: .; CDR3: CASSSNARPDYGYTF; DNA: TGTGCCAGCAGTTCTAATGCCAGGCCAGACTATGGCTACACCTTC
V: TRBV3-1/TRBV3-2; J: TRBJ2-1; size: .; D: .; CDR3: CASSPDLASGSYNEQFF; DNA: TGTGCCAGCAGCCCCGACCTGGCGTCAGGTTCCTACAATGAGCAGTTCTTC
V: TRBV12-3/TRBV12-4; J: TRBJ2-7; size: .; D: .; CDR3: CASSRGQYEQYF; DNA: TGTGCCAGCAGCCGTGGACAGTACGAGCAGTACTTC
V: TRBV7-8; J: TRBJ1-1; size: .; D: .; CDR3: CASSSHDRGSLF; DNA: TGTGCCAGCAGCTCACACGACCGGGGATCCTTATTT
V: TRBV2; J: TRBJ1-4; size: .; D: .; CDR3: CASSAVENEKLFF; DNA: TGTGCCAGCAGTGCCGTAGAAAATGAAAAACTGTTTTTT
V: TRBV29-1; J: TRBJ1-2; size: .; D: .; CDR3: CSVEEEEQTYGYTF; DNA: TGCAGCGTTGAAGAAGAAGAACAGACATATGGCTACACCTTC